These T cell receptor beta chains were read from a single sample in a study of cytomegalovirus exposure and HLA in healthy donors. Data came from immunoSEQ multiplex PCR; TCRdb stores just in-frame clones and leaves some out. Altogether some 250,000 clones are present, about four fifths being singletons, with the ten largest covering roughly 5%. The sample consisted of PBMCs. Source of these receptors: a woman in her forties in good health and CMV-seropositive. The CDR3 runs from the conserved cysteine through the conserved F or W. Each record gives: J gene, D gene, V gene, clone size, CDR3 DNA, CDR3 protein. D genes are given only for firm matches. Size is stated for part of the rows, as once, few or many counts, or as a class when the clone is expanded.

j_call: TRBJ2-3; d_call: -; v_call: TRBV13; clone_size: -; cdr3_nt: TGTGCCAGCAGCTTGGAGGGAAAACGGACGAGAACAGATACGCAGTATTTT; cdr3_aa: CASSLEGKRTRTDTQYF
j_call: TRBJ2-7; d_call: -; v_call: TRBV21-1; clone_size: -; cdr3_nt: TGTGCCAGCAGCAAAGGACAGGGATACGAGCAGTACTTC; cdr3_aa: CASSKGQGYEQYF
j_call: TRBJ1-2; d_call: -; v_call: TRBV28; clone_size: -; cdr3_nt: TGTGCCAGCAGTCCCGGGGGGGTGTATGGCTACACCTTC; cdr3_aa: CASSPGGVYGYTF
j_call: TRBJ2-7; d_call: TRBD2; v_call: TRBV5-5; clone_size: -; cdr3_nt: TGTGCCAGCAGCCTAGGGACTAGCGGACCCTACGAGCAGTACTTC; cdr3_aa: CASSLGTSGPYEQYF
j_call: TRBJ1-1; d_call: -; v_call: TRBV7-9; clone_size: few; cdr3_nt: TGTGCCAGCAGCTTAGCGTGGCCGTCTGAAGCTTTCTTT; cdr3_aa: CASSLAWPSEAFF
j_call: TRBJ1-6; d_call: TRBD1; v_call: TRBV9; clone_size: -; cdr3_nt: TGTGCCTCAGGTCTGGGACAGGCGAACTATAATTCACCCCTCCACTTT; cdr3_aa: CASGLGQANYNSPLHF
j_call: TRBJ1-2; d_call: -; v_call: TRBV7-3; clone_size: -; cdr3_nt: TGTGCCAGCAGCTTAACGGGAGGGGAGGGCTACACCTTC; cdr3_aa: CASSLTGGEGYTF
j_call: TRBJ2-7; d_call: TRBD2; v_call: TRBV30; clone_size: -; cdr3_nt: TGTGCCTGGAGTGTAACTAGCGGGACGTCCTACGAGCAGTACTTC; cdr3_aa: CAWSVTSGTSYEQYF
j_call: TRBJ2-7; d_call: TRBD2; v_call: TRBV10-3; clone_size: -; cdr3_nt: TGTGCCATCAGCCTCACGGGAGGGCCCCCCAACGAGCAGTACTTC; cdr3_aa: CAISLTGGPPNEQYF
j_call: TRBJ2-1; d_call: TRBD2; v_call: TRBV25-1; clone_size: -; cdr3_nt: TGTGCCAGCAGTGTTCCCGGGACTAGCGATAATGAGCAGTTCTTC; cdr3_aa: CASSVPGTSDNEQFF
j_call: TRBJ2-1; d_call: TRBD2; v_call: TRBV19; clone_size: few; cdr3_nt: TGTGCCAGTAGGGACCCGGGCGGGAGAGTAAATGAGCAGTTCTTC; cdr3_aa: CASRDPGGRVNEQFF
j_call: TRBJ2-3; d_call: -; v_call: TRBV6-4; clone_size: -; cdr3_nt: TGTGCCAGCAGTGACGGGGTGTTAGGGGCAGATACGCAGTATTTT; cdr3_aa: CASSDGVLGADTQYF
j_call: TRBJ1-3; d_call: -; v_call: TRBV10-2; clone_size: few; cdr3_nt: TGCGCCAGCAGTGAGTCCCGACAAGCCCTAGGAAACACCATATATTTT; cdr3_aa: CASSESRQALGNTIYF
j_call: TRBJ2-1; d_call: TRBD2; v_call: TRBV5-3; clone_size: -; cdr3_nt: TGTGCCAGAAGCACAAACCGGACTAGCGGGAGAGTTAGTGAGCAGTTCTTC; cdr3_aa: CARSTNRTSGRVSEQFF
j_call: TRBJ1-5; d_call: -; v_call: TRBV7-9; clone_size: few; cdr3_nt: TGTGCCAGCAGCTTGGGGGGACGGGATAGCAATCAGCCCCAGCATTTT; cdr3_aa: CASSLGGRDSNQPQHF
j_call: TRBJ2-3; d_call: -; v_call: TRBV5-1; clone_size: -; cdr3_nt: TGCGCCAGCAGCTTGGATGGAGGTGGAGATACGCAGTATTTT; cdr3_aa: CASSLDGGGDTQYF
j_call: TRBJ2-3; d_call: TRBD2; v_call: TRBV5-1; clone_size: -; cdr3_nt: TGCGCCAGCAGCGATAGTAGCGGGGGCCAAGATACGCAGTATTTT; cdr3_aa: CASSDSSGGQDTQYF
j_call: TRBJ2-7; d_call: TRBD1; v_call: TRBV18; clone_size: -; cdr3_nt: TGTGCCAGCTCTCCGAGACAGGGGCCTCCCGCATACTTC; cdr3_aa: CASSPRQGPPAYF
j_call: TRBJ2-3; d_call: TRBD2; v_call: TRBV4-2; clone_size: -; cdr3_nt: TGTGCCAGCAGCCAAGACGAAAGGACTAGACACACAGATACGCAGTATTTT; cdr3_aa: CASSQDERTRHTDTQYF
j_call: TRBJ2-1; d_call: TRBD2; v_call: TRBV19; clone_size: -; cdr3_nt: TGTGCCAGCAGAGGACTAGCGGGAGGGTATAGCTCCTACAATGAGCAGTTCTTC; cdr3_aa: CASRGLAGGYSSYNEQFF
j_call: TRBJ2-3; d_call: TRBD2; v_call: TRBV11-2; clone_size: -; cdr3_nt: TGTGCCAGCAGCTTTAATAGCGGGGGGACAGATACGCAGTATTTT; cdr3_aa: CASSFNSGGTDTQYF
j_call: TRBJ2-5; d_call: TRBD2; v_call: TRBV20-1; clone_size: -; cdr3_nt: TGCAGTGCGGTCGGGGGGGAGACCCAGTACTTC; cdr3_aa: CSAVGGETQYF
j_call: TRBJ1-2; d_call: -; v_call: TRBV7-9; clone_size: -; cdr3_nt: TGTGCCAGCAGCGATTCTGACAGGCCCACCTTC; cdr3_aa: CASSDSDRPTF
j_call: TRBJ1-1; d_call: TRBD1; v_call: TRBV5-1; clone_size: once; cdr3_nt: TGCGCCAGCAGAACAGGGGGCATGACTGAAGCTTTCTTT; cdr3_aa: CASRTGGMTEAFF
j_call: TRBJ2-5; d_call: -; v_call: TRBV30; clone_size: once; cdr3_nt: TGTGCCTGGGATGAGGGATGGGATTCAGAGACCCAGTACTTC; cdr3_aa: CAWDEGWDSETQYF
j_call: TRBJ1-2; d_call: TRBD1; v_call: TRBV7-9; clone_size: -; cdr3_nt: TGTTCCAGCAGCGAGGACAGGGACTATGGCTACACCTTC; cdr3_aa: CSSSEDRDYGYTF
j_call: TRBJ2-2; d_call: -; v_call: TRBV5-1; clone_size: -; cdr3_nt: TGCGCCAGCAGCTCCCCTCCTACCGGGGGGCTGTTTTTT; cdr3_aa: CASSSPPTGGLFF
j_call: TRBJ2-5; d_call: TRBD1; v_call: TRBV9; clone_size: -; cdr3_nt: TGTGCCAGCAGCGGCCCCGGGACAGGGGGGGGAGAGACCCAGTACTTC; cdr3_aa: CASSGPGTGGGETQYF
j_call: TRBJ2-5; d_call: TRBD2; v_call: TRBV7-9; clone_size: -; cdr3_nt: TGTGCCAGCAGCTACTTCCTAGCGGGAGGAAAAGAGACCCAGTACTTC; cdr3_aa: CASSYFLAGGKETQYF
j_call: TRBJ1-4; d_call: TRBD1; v_call: TRBV18; clone_size: few; cdr3_nt: TGTGCCAGCTCGCCCCGGACAGGGAAGGGTGAAAAACTGTTTTTT; cdr3_aa: CASSPRTGKGEKLFF
j_call: TRBJ1-4; d_call: -; v_call: TRBV5-1; clone_size: -; cdr3_nt: TGCGCCAGCAGCTTGGACGCCTCAAGGGGTGGGGAAAAACTGTTTTTT; cdr3_aa: CASSLDASRGGEKLFF
j_call: TRBJ1-4; d_call: -; v_call: TRBV7-3; clone_size: -; cdr3_nt: TGTGCCAGCAGCCGGGCGGGAGTAGCTAATGAAAAACTGTTTTTT; cdr3_aa: CASSRAGVANEKLFF
j_call: TRBJ2-7; d_call: -; v_call: TRBV6-5; clone_size: -; cdr3_nt: TGTGCCAGCAGTCCCCGACTAGGGACGTACTACGAGCAGTACTTC; cdr3_aa: CASSPRLGTYYEQYF
j_call: TRBJ1-2; d_call: -; v_call: TRBV6-6; clone_size: -; cdr3_nt: TGTGCCAGCAGTTACTATGAGGGTAACTATGGCTACACCTTC; cdr3_aa: CASSYYEGNYGYTF
j_call: TRBJ2-7; d_call: TRBD1; v_call: TRBV4-3; clone_size: -; cdr3_nt: TGCGCCAGCAGCCAAGATTTGGGACAGATCTCCTACGAGCAGTACTTC; cdr3_aa: CASSQDLGQISYEQYF
j_call: TRBJ2-7; d_call: TRBD1; v_call: TRBV5-1; clone_size: -; cdr3_nt: TGCGCCTCTAACACAGGGGGCAGGGACGAGCAGTACTTC; cdr3_aa: CASNTGGRDEQYF
j_call: TRBJ2-3; d_call: TRBD2; v_call: TRBV10-3; clone_size: -; cdr3_nt: TGTGCCATCAGGAGAGCAGCGGGGGTCACAGATACGCAGTATTTT; cdr3_aa: CAIRRAAGVTDTQYF
j_call: TRBJ2-3; d_call: TRBD2; v_call: TRBV27; clone_size: -; cdr3_nt: TGTGCCAGCAGTTTACGCGGGAGGGCAGATACGCAGTATTTT; cdr3_aa: CASSLRGRADTQYF
j_call: TRBJ2-7; d_call: TRBD1; v_call: TRBV5-1; clone_size: -; cdr3_nt: TGCGCCAGCAGCCCGGACAGGGTCGAGCAGTACTTC; cdr3_aa: CASSPDRVEQYF
j_call: TRBJ1-2; d_call: -; v_call: TRBV9; clone_size: few; cdr3_nt: TGTGCCAGCAGCGCGGACAGACCTGGCTACACCTTC; cdr3_aa: CASSADRPGYTF
j_call: TRBJ1-3; d_call: -; v_call: TRBV5-1; clone_size: -; cdr3_nt: TGCGCCAGCAGCTTGTCTTGGGGAGAGGGAGGAAACACCATATATTTT; cdr3_aa: CASSLSWGEGGNTIYF
j_call: TRBJ2-7; d_call: -; v_call: TRBV20-1; clone_size: -; cdr3_nt: TGCAGTGCCCGAGAGGGTTACGAGCAGTACTTC; cdr3_aa: CSAREGYEQYF
j_call: TRBJ1-2; d_call: -; v_call: TRBV11-2; clone_size: -; cdr3_nt: TGTGCCAGCAGCCTACAGGGATATGGCTACACCTTC; cdr3_aa: CASSLQGYGYTF